The present T cell receptor beta chain was sequenced within a study of blood T cells in healthy people across ages. Germline assignment: CDR1 MNHEY and CDR2 SMNVEV (reference sequence). This CDR3 is 12 amino acids long. V was trimmed by 4 bases and J by 5 bases, leaving 9 bases between them. A sample-barcoded 5' primer and a J-beta primer mix were used in a second PCR of roughly 7 to 12 cycles. Each of the cDNA molecules was tagged by a template-switch adaptor with 12 random nucleotides. TCRdb called the 5' RACE reads again in MiXCR, with one record for every CDR3 protein. The table shows 850,000 to 1,000,000 distinct CDR3 sequences, with about 48% occurring only once. The table lists this clonotype with a few counts. Every participating donor contributed around 9.5 milliliters of peripheral blood through a draw. PBMCs were isolated at a quantity of at least 7 million per sample.

The sample comprised blood. The chain carries TRBV27 and TRBJ2-7; D possibly corresponds to TRBD2 (6 bases). The TCR originated in a man aged 30 to 39 in good health. CDR3 amino acids: CASSWSGDEQYF. The CDR3 nucleotides are TGTGCCAGCAGTTGGTCGGGGGACGAGCAGTACTTC.